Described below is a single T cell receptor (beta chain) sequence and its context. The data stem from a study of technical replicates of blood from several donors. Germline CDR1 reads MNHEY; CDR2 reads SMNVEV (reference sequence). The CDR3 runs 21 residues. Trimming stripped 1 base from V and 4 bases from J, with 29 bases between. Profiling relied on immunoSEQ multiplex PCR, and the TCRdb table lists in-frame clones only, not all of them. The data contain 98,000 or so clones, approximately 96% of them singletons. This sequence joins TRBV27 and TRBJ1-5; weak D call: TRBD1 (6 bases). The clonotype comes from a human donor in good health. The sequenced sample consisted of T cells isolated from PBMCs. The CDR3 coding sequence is TGTGCCAGCAGTTTATTCCCGCCGGGCAGGGGATTATCCCGTATAAATCAGCCCCAGCATTTT. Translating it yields CASSLFPPGRGLSRINQPQHF.